These T cell receptor beta chains were read from a single sample in a study of cytomegalovirus exposure and HLA in healthy donors. TCRdb keeps only in-frame clones here, not all; method: immunoSEQ multiplex PCR. The sample includes 130,000 or so clones, 76% seen only once; the top ten take 1.5% to 2%. The sample comprised PBMCs. These receptor sequences come from a man aged 35 to 55 in good health and CMV-seronegative. CDR3s include the opening cysteine and the closing phenylalanine or tryptophan. D genes are given only for firm matches. Clone size is given for some rows only: seen once, a few or many times, or a class if the clone is expanded.

TRBJ1-2,.,TRBV6-1,.,TGTGCCAGCAGTGAAGCAGGAAGAGTGGAGGGCTATGGCTACACCTTC,CASSEAGRVEGYGYTF
TRBJ1-2,.,TRBV2,.,TGTGCCAGCAGTGGCGGAGTCCTTAACTATGGCTACACCTTC,CASSGGVLNYGYTF
TRBJ2-7,.,TRBV6-1,.,TGTGCCAGCAGTGAAAGGGCAGGGCAATCCTACGAGCAGTACTTC,CASSERAGQSYEQYF
TRBJ1-4,TRBD1,TRBV27,.,TGTGCCAGCAGCGCCGCCCAGGTGGACAGGGTGGGCGAAAAACTGTTTTTT,CASSAAQVDRVGEKLFF
TRBJ1-2,.,TRBV2,.,TGTGCCAGCAGTGGGGAGGGGCCCGGCTATGGCTACACCTTC,CASSGEGPGYGYTF
TRBJ2-5,.,TRBV4-2,.,TGTGCCAGCAGCCAAGGGGAAGAGGAGGAAGAGACCCAGTACTTC,CASSQGEEEEETQYF
TRBJ1-4,.,TRBV29-1,.,TGCAGCGGCAGTTGGCTTAATGAAAAACTGTTTTTT,CSGSWLNEKLFF
TRBJ2-2,.,TRBV19,.,TGTGCCAGTAGTATATTTGGGGCGGGGGCAAAGGACACCGGGGAGCTGTTTTTT,CASSIFGAGAKDTGELFF
TRBJ1-1,TRBD1,TRBV15,.,TGTGCCACCAGCGCCCGGACAGGAGGGACTGAAGCTTTCTTT,CATSARTGGTEAFF
TRBJ2-7,.,TRBV30,few,TGTGCCCGAGGGGGAGCCTACGAGCAGTACTTC,CARGGAYEQYF
TRBJ2-2,TRBD1,TRBV9,.,TGTGCCAGCAGCGTTGGACAGGGAAACACCGGGGAGCTGTTTTTT,CASSVGQGNTGELFF
TRBJ2-1,.,TRBV18,.,TGTGCCAGCTCACCACTGGTCAGCGATGAGCAGTTCTTC,CASSPLVSDEQFF
TRBJ2-5,.,TRBV7-6,few,TGTGCCAGCAGCTTAGAAGGAAGTTCGTGGGGGCTGGGAGAGACCCAGTACTTC,CASSLEGSSWGLGETQYF
TRBJ2-5,TRBD1,TRBV29-1,.,TGCAGCGTTGAGAGAGTCGGCCAGGGGGCCCAGGAGACCCAGTACTTC,CSVERVGQGAQETQYF
TRBJ2-1,TRBD1,TRBV12-5,.,TGTGCTAGTGGTCCCCGGGACAGGGGACTTTACAATGAGCAGTTCTTC,CASGPRDRGLYNEQFF
TRBJ2-7,TRBD1,TRBV19,.,TGTGCCAGTACCCTGGGGGCAGGGGGCGACGAGCAGTACTTC,CASTLGAGGDEQYF
TRBJ2-5,TRBD2,TRBV2,.,TGTGCCAGCGAAATAGCGGGACAAGAGACCCAGTACTTC,CASEIAGQETQYF
TRBJ1-6,TRBD1,TRBV28,.,TGTGCCAGCAGTTCGGGACAGGGGAATAATTCACCCCTCCACTTT,CASSSGQGNNSPLHF
TRBJ2-7,TRBD1,TRBV7-6,.,TGTTCCGGGACAGGGTGCAGGCAGTACTTC,CSGTGCRQYF
TRBJ2-1,TRBD2,TRBV7-2,.,TGTGCCAGCAGCCCTTGGACTAGCGGGGGGGCGTACAATGAGCAGTTCTTC,CASSPWTSGGAYNEQFF
TRBJ2-1,TRBD2,TRBV13,.,TGTGCCAGCAGCCCCTGGGGGGCGGGGGGGCCCAATGAGCAGTTCTTC,CASSPWGAGGPNEQFF
TRBJ2-1,TRBD2,TRBV4-2,once,TGTGCCAGCAGTCAGCCCACCGGGACTAGCGTTTACAATGAGCAGTTCTTC,CASSQPTGTSVYNEQFF
TRBJ1-1,TRBD1,TRBV10-2,.,TGCGCCAGCAGTTCACAGGGGGGGGACACTGAAGCTTTCTTT,CASSSQGGDTEAFF
TRBJ2-2,.,TRBV6-6,.,TGTGCCAGCAGCGAGATATCGGGTACCGGGGAGCTGTTTTTT,CASSEISGTGELFF
TRBJ2-7,TRBD1,TRBV4-1,.,TGCGCCAGCAGCCAAGATCGTCGGGACAGGGGCCTCCACGAGCAGTACTTC,CASSQDRRDRGLHEQYF
TRBJ1-5,.,TRBV27,.,TGTGCCAGCACCTTAAGGGGGACCGGCAATCAGCCCCAGCATTTT,CASTLRGTGNQPQHF
TRBJ2-7,TRBD1,TRBV6-6,.,TGTGCCAGCAGTTACGGGGACAGGGGCTACGAGCAGTACTTC,CASSYGDRGYEQYF
TRBJ2-7,TRBD1,TRBV6-1,few,TGTGCCAGCAGCAGACAGGGGAGTTCCTCCTACGAGCAGTACTTC,CASSRQGSSSYEQYF
TRBJ2-3,TRBD2,TRBV18,.,TGTGCCAGCTCACCGATTAGCGGGGGAACCTCTAGCACAGATACGCAGTATTTT,CASSPISGGTSSTDTQYF
TRBJ1-5,.,TRBV6-5,.,TGTGCCAGCAGTAGCGACGGTCTGGCGCGGCCCCAGCATTTT,CASSSDGLARPQHF
TRBJ2-4,.,TRBV10-1,.,TGCGCCAGCAGGGACTCCCCTGAAGCGGGTCAGTACTTC,CASRDSPEAGQYF
TRBJ2-1,TRBD1,TRBV7-9,.,TGTGCCAGCAGCCTCCAGGGGGTGTCCTACAATGAGCAGTTCTTC,CASSLQGVSYNEQFF
TRBJ2-3,.,TRBV18,.,TGTGCCAGCTCACCATCAGGGTCGGGCTCTAGCACAGATACGCAGTATTTT,CASSPSGSGSSTDTQYF
TRBJ1-6,.,TRBV19,.,TGTGCCAGTAGTATCTCTAGGGAGAATTCACCCCTCCACTTT,CASSISRENSPLHF